Presented here are 15 T cell receptor beta chains from one specimen sequenced in a study of response to subunit inactivated influenza vaccine. MiXCR was run by TCRdb on the RT-PCR reads, yielding one entry per CDR3 protein. The sample has 800,000 to 1,000,000 distinct CDR3 sequences; about 20% are singletons. This specimen was PBMCs from blood, taken 5 days after vaccination. Every receptor here comes from a man aged 50-59 years who received an inactivated influenza vaccine.

The CDR3 spells CASSLILRTTQYF. As DNA, the CDR3 is TGTGCCAGCAGCCTCATACTTAGAACTACGCAGTATTTT. This chain joins TRBV11-1 and TRBJ2-3; D remains unclear. The V end lost 5 bases, the J end lost 8 bases, and 14 bases lay between the germline ends. Germline CDR1 is SGHAT and CDR2 is FQDESV (reference sequence). The CDR3 contains 13 residues.

About this clonotype: The germline gene is not matched at one end of the junction; a read error may be the cause. CDR3 DNA: TGTGCCATCAGTTTACGCCGCAGGGGGCTATCTACTGGGGCCAACGTCCTGACTTTC. Its translation is CAISLRRRGLSTGANVLTF. The chain joins TRBV2 to TRBJ2-6, with 8 positions matching TRBD1. The germline CDR1 and CDR2 sequences are SNHLY and FYNNEI. The CDR3 contains 19 residues.

This clonotype was detected a few times. This sequence joins TRBV20-1 and TRBJ2-2; D unresolved. This CDR3 is 14 amino acids long. V dropped 0 bases and J dropped 5 bases, with 10 bases sitting between them. The germline V gene has CDR1 DFQATT and CDR2 SNEGSKA (reference sequence). The CDR3 protein is CSARDGTWTGELFF. The CDR3 bases are TGCAGTGCTAGAGATGGTACCTGGACCGGGGAGCTGTTTTTT.

The rearrangement joins TRBV6-5 to TRBJ2-1; the match to TRBD1 covers 8 bases. The CDR3 totals 15 residues. V trimming: 2 bases; J trimming: 6 bases; junction bases outside the gene matches: 6. In germline, CDR1 is MNHEY, CDR2 SVGAGI. The CDR3 loop reads CASSYDRGTLNEQFF. CDR3 coding DNA: TGTGCCAGCAGTTACGACAGGGGTACGCTCAATGAGCAGTTCTTC.

This clonotype was seen more than once but under ten times. The J gene is TRBJ2-7, the V gene TRBV12-3 or TRBV12-4, with a tentative D call TRBD2 (7 bases). Trimming cost V 6 bases and J 6 bases, with 24 bases left between them. The CDR3 sequence is 16 residues long. CDR3 in DNA: TGTGCCAGCAGCCCCCCTAGGGGGAGCGGGATGGGCGAGCAGTACTTC. This gives the protein CASSPPRGSGMGEQYF.

This clonotype was picked up a small number of times. The chain combines TRBV20-1 with TRBJ2-3, with D tentatively TRBD1 (6 bases). The ends were cut back, 1 base at V and 4 bases at J, with 9 bases in the middle. Germline assignment: CDR1 DFQATT and CDR2 SNEGSKA (reference sequence). The CDR3 is 13 amino acids. CDR3: CSARVTGADTQYF. As DNA, the CDR3 is TGCAGTGCTAGAGTGACAGGCGCAGATACGCAGTATTTT.

This clonotype was counted once. This chain connects TRBV6-5 to TRBJ2-3; D unclear. The CDR3 has 15 residues. The V end lost 3 bases, the J end lost 2 bases, and 12 bases lay between the germline ends. From germline, CDR1 is MNHEY and CDR2 SVGAGI. CDR3 residues: CASSYAGQATDTQYF. CDR3 nucleotides: TGTGCCAGCAGTTATGCCGGGCAAGCCACAGATACGCAGTATTTT.

This clonotype has more than one count but fewer than ten. V usage is TRBV5-1 and J usage is TRBJ2-3, with D possibly being TRBD1 (5 bases). The CDR3 loop spans 13 amino acids. Germline CDR1 and CDR2: SGHRS and YFSETQ. V lost 4 bases and J lost 4, with 10 bases in between. Here the CDR3 reads CASSRQHPDTQYF. DNA of the CDR3: TGCGCCAGCAGCAGACAGCACCCAGATACGCAGTATTTT.

Only a few counts were recorded for this clonotype. This sequence joins TRBV10-2 and TRBJ1-1; 11 nucleotides line up with TRBD1. This CDR3 is 15 amino acids long. CDR1 and CDR2 from the germline V gene are WSHSY and SAAADI. V shed 7 bases and J 3 bases; nucleotides not matched to a gene: 7. The DNA of the CDR3 is TGCGCCAGCACTGGACAGGGGGCGCAGGACACTGAAGCTTTCTTT. It translates to CASTGQGAQDTEAFF.

The chain combines TRBV10-3 with TRBJ2-5; D unclear. The CDR3 has 12 amino acids. Germline loops: CDR1 ENHRY, CDR2 SYGVKD. Trimming cost V 8 bases and J 2 bases, with 9 bases left between them. The CDR3 sequence is CAIGLQQETQYF. The CDR3 DNA is TGTGCCATCGGGCTACAACAAGAGACCCAGTACTTC.

This clonotype was observed a few times. The rearrangement joins TRBV12-3 or TRBV12-4 to TRBJ2-1; no definite D call. V was shortened by 2 bases and J by 9 bases, with 11 bases between the two germline ends. This CDR3 is 13 amino acids long. The CDR3 reads CASSLLGKAEQFF. The CDR3 DNA reads as TGTGCCAGCAGTTTATTGGGGAAGGCTGAGCAGTTCTTC.

This clonotype has a count of ten or more. This rearrangement joins TRBV5-1 to TRBJ2-1; 11 nucleotides match TRBD1. CDR3 size: 14 residues. Germline CDR1 and CDR2: SGHRS and YFSETQ. The junction had 1 base not matched to a gene; V was cut back by 0 bases and J by 8 bases. This chain's CDR3 is CASSLGTGGYEQFF. The CDR3, as DNA: TGCGCCAGCAGCTTGGGGACAGGGGGCTATGAGCAGTTCTTC.

This clonotype was detected only a few times. V is TRBV7-2 and J is TRBJ2-7; 9 bases line up with TRBD2. Germline CDR1 is SGHTA and CDR2 is FQGNSA. There are 15 residues in the CDR3. The V and J ends lost 1 base and 4 bases, in that order; junction bases with no gene match: 5. The chain's CDR3 is CASSLVSGGMYEQYF. CDR3 in DNA: TGTGCCAGCAGCTTAGTCAGCGGGGGGATGTACGAGCAGTACTTC.

The chain joins TRBV2 to TRBJ2-5; a possible D gene is TRBD1 (6 bases). V lost 6 bases, J lost 4 bases, and 15 bases lay in between. The CDR3 spans 14 residues. The germline gives CDR1 SNHLY, CDR2 FYNNEI. CDR3 DNA sequence: TGTGCCAGCAGCCAAAACAGGGCCGGAGAGACCCAGTACTTC. Amino acid sequence: CASSQNRAGETQYF.

The J gene is TRBJ2-6, the V gene TRBV10-3; D might be TRBD1 or TRBD2, each matching 5 bases. The CDR3 is 17 amino acids. Trimming cost V 2 bases and J 1 base, with 12 bases left between them. Germline CDR1 and CDR2: ENHRY and SYGVKD. The CDR3, as DNA: TGTGCCATCAGTGAGCGGGGCCTCGGGTCTGGGGCCAACGTCCTGACTTTC. Protein sequence: CAISERGLGSGANVLTF.